A single sample gave rise to the 12 T cell receptor beta chains below, sequenced in a study of blood T cell repertoires in COVID-19. Clones were read by immunoSEQ multiplex PCR, and TCRdb kept only the in-frame ones, dropping some. The table shows about 110,000 clones, with roughly 88% occurring only once. Material: peripheral blood. These receptors were obtained from a woman older than 75 with active or convalescent COVID-19.

The rearrangement uses TRBV5-6 and TRBJ2-5; D is uncertain. The CDR3 is made up of 15 amino acids. V was pared by 2 bases and J by 5 bases, with 16 bases between. CDR1 and CDR2 from the germline V gene are SGHDT and YYEEEE. This chain's CDR3 is CASSFRVRSVETQYF. For the CDR3, the DNA is TGTGCCAGCAGCTTCCGGGTGCGGTCCGTGGAGACCCAGTACTTC.

The DNA of the CDR3 is TGTGCCAGCAGGGGACTAGTGTCAGATACGCAGTATTTT. Translation: CASRGLVSDTQYF. The chain is built from TRBV28 and TRBJ2-3; 8 positions match TRBD2. Unmatched junction bases numbered 3, after V lost 6 bases and J lost 4 bases. Per germline, CDR1 MDHEN and CDR2 SYDVKM. There are 13 residues in the CDR3.

Of note for this clone: This sample also contains other DNA sequences that code for the same CDR3. The CDR3 here is CASSYGTSGSTDTQYF. In DNA, the CDR3 is TGTGCCAGCAGTTACGGTACTAGCGGTAGCACAGATACGCAGTATTTT. V gene TRBV6-2 or TRBV6-3 combines with J gene TRBJ2-3, with TRBD2 identical over 8 bases. V lost 2 bases and J lost 0; bases outside the gene matches: 4. The germline gives CDR1 MNHEY, CDR2 SVGEGT. The CDR3 length is 16 residues.

The J gene is TRBJ2-3, the V gene TRBV13; 10 bases line up with TRBD2. Germline CDR1 and CDR2: PRHDT and FYEKMQ (reference sequence). This CDR3 is built from 16 residues. J gave up 6 bases and V 1 base, and 7 bases lay outside the gene matches. The CDR3 coding sequence is TGTGCCAGCAGCTTAGACCCTAGCGGGAGATGGGATACGCAGTATTTT. It encodes CASSLDPSGRWDTQYF.

This chain uses TRBV18 with TRBJ2-7, with 12 bases aligning to TRBD2. Losses at the gene ends were 5 bases for V and 3 bases for J; bases not matched to a gene: 5. Looked up from germline, CDR1 is KGHSH and CDR2 is LQKENI. The CDR3 extends over 15 amino acids. The CDR3 loop is CASSERLAGDYEQYF. The DNA of the CDR3 is TGTGCCAGCTCAGAGAGACTAGCGGGAGACTACGAGCAGTACTTC.

The CDR3 sequence is CASSLRPWTTGNQPQHF. Here the CDR3 DNA reads TGTGCCAGCAGCTTAAGGCCGTGGACAACGGGCAATCAGCCCCAGCATTTT. The J gene is TRBJ1-5, the V gene TRBV7-8, with D perhaps TRBD1 (5 bases). Trimming pared 2 bases from V and 2 bases from J, leaving 16 bases between. Germline CDR1 reads SGHVS; CDR2 reads FQNEAQ. This CDR3 region has 17 residues.

The rearrangement uses TRBV9 and TRBJ1-5; D is unclear. Germline CDR1 SGDLS, CDR2 YYNGEE. Trimming removed 0 bases at V and 5 bases at J, with 3 bases between. This CDR3 spans 12 amino acids. The CDR3 DNA is TGTGCCAGCAGCGTAGGAGATCAGCCCCAGCATTTT. It encodes CASSVGDQPQHF.

This chain connects TRBV6-2 or TRBV6-3 to TRBJ2-1, with 12 nucleotides matching TRBD2. Per the germline V gene, CDR1 is MNHEY and CDR2 is SVGEGT. CDR3 length equals 20 residues. The V gene end was trimmed by 5 bases and the J gene end by 1 base; junction bases not matched to a gene: 15. CDR3 sequence: CASSRTPTSGRDWSYNEQFF. In DNA, the CDR3 is TGTGCCAGCAGTCGTACCCCGACTAGCGGGAGAGATTGGTCCTACAATGAGCAGTTCTTC.

V usage is TRBV5-1 and J usage is TRBJ2-1; a possible D gene is TRBD2 (5 bases). Deletions cut 1 base from V and 2 bases from J, with 10 bases between. CDR1 is SGHRS and CDR2 is YFSETQ in the germline V gene. This CDR3 comprises 15 residues. This chain's CDR3 is CASSLRDSPYNEQFF. The CDR3 bases are TGCGCCAGCAGCTTGCGGGATAGCCCCTACAATGAGCAGTTCTTC. Full variable domain (outside the CDR3, taken from reference TRBV5-1 and TRBJ2-1): KAGVTQTPRYLIKTRGQQVTLSCSPISGHRSVSWYQQTPGQGLQFLFEYFSETQRNKGNFPGRFSGRQFSNSRSEMNVSTLELGDSALYLCASSLRDSPYNEQFFGPGTRLTVL.

This clone has only one observation. This sequence joins TRBV3-1 (or the pseudogene TRBV3-2) and TRBJ2-2, with TRBD2 identical over 15 bases. The CDR3 has 17 residues. V was clipped by 4 bases and J by 9 bases; unmatched bases: 9. Per germline, CDR1 LGHDT and CDR2 YNNKEL (reference sequence). The CDR3 DNA follows: TGTGCCAGCAGCCCTTGGACTAGCGGGAGGGCCGGAAGGGAGCTGTTTTTT. Translation gives CASSPWTSGRAGRELFF.

The V call is TRBV2, the J call TRBJ2-3; 9 bases align to TRBD2. V shed 5 bases, J shed 4 bases, and the junction held 7 bases outside the gene matches. The CDR3 length is 15 residues. CDR1 SNHLY and CDR2 FYNNEI come from the germline V gene. The DNA for the CDR3 is TGTGCCAGCAGTAATAGCGGGAGTAGGGCAGATACGCAGTATTTT. It yields the protein CASSNSGSRADTQYF. The full variable domain, completed using reference TRBV2 and TRBJ2-3, is EPEVTQTPSHQVTQMGQEVILRCVPISNHLYFYWYRQILGQKVEFLVSFYNNEISEKSEIFDDQFSVERPDGSNFTLKIRSTKLEDSAMYFCASSNSGSRADTQYFGPGTRLTVL.

The chain is built from TRBV7-9 and TRBJ2-7; 8 bases are shared with TRBD1. In germline, CDR1 is SEHNR, CDR2 FQNEAQ (reference sequence). This CDR3 is built from 14 residues. J was trimmed by 4 bases and V by 4 bases; bases with no gene match: 6. In DNA form, the CDR3 reads TGTGCCAGCAGCTCGGGACAGGTTGGTTACGAGCAGTACTTC. Translated, it gives CASSSGQVGYEQYF.